What follows are 19 T cell receptor beta chains derived from one specimen sequenced in a study of control samples from healthy donors and cancer patients. The repertoire was sequenced with immunoSEQ multiplex PCR; TCRdb's copy has only in-frame clones and lacks some. The profile covers over 70,000 clones, with about 89% appearing a single time and approximately 7.6% taken by the ten largest. The sequenced material came from blood. Receptors were obtained from a woman aged 55-70 years in good health.

The gene calls are TRBV6-2 or TRBV6-3 and TRBJ2-1; D unresolved. CDR3 length: 13 residues. V was shortened by 1 base and J by 10 bases, with 11 bases between the two germline ends. Germline V gives CDR1 MNHEY, CDR2 SVGEGT. The CDR3 bases are TGTGCCAGCAGTTACTTAGGACGTGGCGAGCAGTTCTTC. Protein sequence: CASSYLGRGEQFF.

The CDR3 coding sequence is TGTGCCAGCTCGACGTATCAGAACACTGAAGCTTTCTTT. It translates to CASSTYQNTEAFF. This chain uses TRBV18 with TRBJ1-1; D remains ambiguous. V lost 6 bases and J 1 base, leaving 9 bases between the germline ends. The CDR3 has 13 amino acids. Germline CDR1 KGHSH, CDR2 LQKENI.

The gene calls are TRBV20-1 and TRBJ2-7, with 9 bases identical to TRBD1. The CDR3 has 14 residues. CDR1 and CDR2 (germline): DFQATT, SNEGSKA (reference sequence). V shed 3 bases, J shed 6 bases, and the junction held 9 bases outside the gene matches. The CDR3, as DNA: TGCAGTGCTAGTGGTGACGACAGGGGGGGCGAGCAGTACTTC. Amino acid sequence: CSASGDDRGGEQYF.

This chain joins TRBV6-1 and TRBJ1-2; a weak D match, TRBD1 (5 bases). The CDR3 is 14 amino acids. Germline V gives CDR1 MNHNS, CDR2 SASEGT. V was clipped by 3 bases and J by 8 bases, with 16 bases between them. The CDR3 reads CASSEVQGGSGYTF. The CDR3 nucleotides read TGTGCCAGCAGTGAGGTCCAGGGCGGAAGCGGCTACACCTTC.

This rearrangement joins TRBV9 to TRBJ2-5; TRBD2 matches 7 bases. V lost 0 bases to trimming and J lost 4 bases; unmatched junction nucleotides: 3. Germline assignment: CDR1 SGDLS and CDR2 YYNGEE. The CDR3 consists of 14 residues. This CDR3 reads CASSVAGGGETQYF. The CDR3 DNA reads as TGTGCCAGCAGCGTAGCGGGGGGAGGAGAGACCCAGTACTTC.

J is TRBJ2-3 and V is TRBV7-9; TRBD1 matches 7 bases. Germline trimming cut 6 bases from V and 5 bases from J; bases unmatched to any gene: 5. There are 13 residues in the CDR3. The germline CDR1 and CDR2 sequences are SEHNR and FQNEAQ (reference sequence). The CDR3 DNA reads TGTGCCAGCAGTTTGGCAGGGGGAGATACGCAGTATTTT. Its protein is CASSLAGGDTQYF.

The genes are TRBV29-1 and TRBJ2-3; 7 bases match TRBD1. Germline trimming cut 7 bases from V and 1 base from J; bases unmatched to any gene: 2. The germline V gene has CDR1 SQVTM and CDR2 ANQGSEA. This CDR3 has 12 residues. Written as DNA, the CDR3 is TGCAGCGGAACAGGGGGCACAGATACGCAGTATTTT. Encoded protein: CSGTGGTDTQYF.

The chain has TRBV30 and TRBJ2-2; D ambiguous. Trimming removed 0 bases at V and 8 bases at J, with 4 bases between. The CDR3 contains 11 residues. The germline V gene encodes CDR1 GTSNPN and CDR2 SVGIG (reference sequence). The CDR3 reads CAWSVLGELFF. The CDR3, as DNA: TGTGCCTGGAGTGTACTAGGGGAGCTGTTTTTT.

The chain is built from TRBV19 and TRBJ1-2, with 7 bases matching TRBD1. V trimming: 5 bases; J trimming: 3 bases; junction bases outside the gene matches: 3. The germline gives CDR1 LNHDA, CDR2 SQIVND (reference sequence). This CDR3 has 13 amino acids. The CDR3 here is CASSPDRDYGYTF. CDR3 DNA: TGTGCCAGTAGTCCCGACAGGGACTATGGCTACACCTTC. Together with reference TRBV19 and TRBJ1-2, the CDR3 gives the full variable domain: DGGITQSPKYLFRKEGQNVTLSCEQNLNHDAMYWYRQDPGQGLRLIYYSQIVNDFQKGDIAEGYSVSREKKESFPLTVTSAQKNPTAFYLCASSPDRDYGYTFGSGTRLTVV.

J is TRBJ2-7 and V is TRBV28, with D possibly being TRBD2 (6 bases). V lost 8 bases, J lost 3 bases, and 14 bases lay in between. The CDR3 covers 13 residues. Germline values: CDR1 MDHEN, CDR2 SYDVKM. CDR3 sequence: CASLTPSVYEQYF. CDR3 nucleotides: TGTGCCAGCCTAACGCCTAGCGTCTACGAGCAGTACTTC.

The chain recombines TRBV23-1 with TRBJ2-7; D is unclear. TRBV23-1 is sorted into the ORF group, with uncertain function. This CDR3 comprises 13 residues. The V end lost 2 bases, the J end lost 1 base, and 6 bases lay between the germline ends. The CDR3 is CASSQSRSYEQYF. CDR3 coding DNA: TGCGCCAGCAGTCAAAGTAGGTCCTACGAGCAGTACTTC.

The V and J genes are TRBV19 and TRBJ1-4; D uncertain. Deletions cut 1 base from V and 7 bases from J, with 10 bases between. The CDR3 has 14 amino acids. Germline V CDR1 and CDR2: LNHDA, SQIVND (reference sequence). CDR3 sequence: CASSIVLSGEKLFF. In nucleotides, the CDR3 is TGTGCCAGTAGTATAGTACTAAGTGGTGAAAAACTGTTTTTT.

J is TRBJ1-6 and V is TRBV10-2, with 10 bases fitting TRBD1. Germline V gives CDR1 WSHSY, CDR2 SAAADI. CDR3 length: 20 amino acids. V trimming: 6 bases; J trimming: 0 bases; junction bases outside the gene matches: 14. The CDR3 is CASSFAGTGVTDSYNSPLHF. CDR3 sequence (DNA): TGCGCCAGCAGCTTCGCCGGGACAGGGGTTACCGACTCCTATAATTCACCCCTCCACTTT.

The genes are TRBV3-1 (or the pseudogene TRBV3-2) and TRBJ2-1; 7 bases are a match to TRBD2. Trimming took 1 base from V and 7 from J; bases not matched to a gene: 7. Germline CDR1 and CDR2: LGHDT and YNNKEL (reference sequence). The CDR3 sequence is 15 residues long. The CDR3: CASSQVGGGWNEQFF. The CDR3 bases are TGTGCCAGCAGCCAAGTGGGGGGGGGTTGGAATGAGCAGTTCTTC.

V usage is TRBV14 and J usage is TRBJ1-2; unclear D gene. The CDR3 spans 13 residues. Germline CDR1 and CDR2: SGHDN and FVKESK. Trimming left V 0 bases short and J 7 bases short, with 9 bases between. The CDR3 protein is CASSQERKSGYTF. The CDR3 DNA follows: TGTGCCAGCAGCCAAGAAAGAAAGAGTGGCTACACCTTC. Variable domain in full (rest from reference TRBV14 and TRBJ1-2): EAGVTQFPSHSVIEKGQTVTLRCDPISGHDNLYWYRRVMGKEIKFLLHFVKESKQDESGMPNNRFLAERTGGTYSTLKVQPAELEDSGVYFCASSQERKSGYTFGSGTRLTVV.

The V and J genes are TRBV6-6 and TRBJ2-3; TRBD1 agrees at 7 bases. The CDR3 covers 15 residues. CDR1 is MNHNY and CDR2 is SVGAGI in the germline V gene (reference sequence). V trimming: 5 bases; J trimming: 4 bases; junction bases outside the gene matches: 9. The CDR3 nucleotides are TGTGCCAGCAGTCTCACCTTACAGGGGCCAGATACGCAGTATTTT. Translating gives CASSLTLQGPDTQYF.

V gene TRBV30 combines with J gene TRBJ1-4; 11 positions agree with TRBD1. The V gene end was trimmed by 3 bases and the J gene end by 6 bases; junction bases not matched to a gene: 9. The CDR3 is made up of 16 amino acids. The germline gives CDR1 GTSNPN, CDR2 SVGIG (reference sequence). The CDR3 DNA is TGTGCCTGGAGCCCCGACCGGGACAGGGGGTATGAAAAACTGTTTTTT. Protein: CAWSPDRDRGYEKLFF.

The gene calls are TRBV7-9 and TRBJ1-4; 7 bases agree with TRBD1. V gave up 1 base and J gave up 5 bases; unmatched junction bases: 4. Germline V gives CDR1 SEHNR, CDR2 FQNEAQ (reference sequence). The CDR3 runs to 15 residues. The CDR3 is CASSLDWTGNEKLFF. The DNA for the CDR3 is TGTGCCAGCAGCTTAGATTGGACAGGCAATGAAAAACTGTTTTTT.

This chain uses TRBV24-1 with TRBJ1-5; D possibly corresponds to TRBD1 (6 bases). The CDR3 sequence is 17 residues long. The V gene lost 3 bases and the J gene lost 0 bases, with 14 bases spanning the gap. The germline CDR1 and CDR2 sequences are KGHDR and SFDVKD. CDR3 sequence reads: CATSDPPGHDSNQPQHF. CDR3 DNA: TGTGCCACCAGTGATCCGCCGGGACACGATAGCAATCAGCCCCAGCATTTT.